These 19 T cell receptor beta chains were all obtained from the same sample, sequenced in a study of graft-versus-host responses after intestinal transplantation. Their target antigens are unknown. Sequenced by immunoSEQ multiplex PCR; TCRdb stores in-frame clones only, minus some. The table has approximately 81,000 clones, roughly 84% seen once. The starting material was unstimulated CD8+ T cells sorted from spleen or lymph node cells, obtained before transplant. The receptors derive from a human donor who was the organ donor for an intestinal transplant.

The CDR3 sequence is CASSMESGNTYEQYF. The CDR3 bases are TGTGCCAGTAGTATGGAGTCCGGAAACACCTACGAGCAGTACTTC. This sequence joins TRBV19 and TRBJ2-7; no definite D call. V gave up 3 bases and J gave up 2 bases, with 14 bases separating them. The germline gives CDR1 LNHDA, CDR2 SQIVND (reference sequence). The CDR3 is made up of 15 amino acids.

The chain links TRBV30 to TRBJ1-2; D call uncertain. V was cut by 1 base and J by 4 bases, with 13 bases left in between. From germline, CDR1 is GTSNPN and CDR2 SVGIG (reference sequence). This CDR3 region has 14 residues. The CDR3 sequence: CAWSERPPSYGYTF. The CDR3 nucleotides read TGTGCCTGGAGTGAAAGACCCCCCTCCTATGGCTACACCTTC.

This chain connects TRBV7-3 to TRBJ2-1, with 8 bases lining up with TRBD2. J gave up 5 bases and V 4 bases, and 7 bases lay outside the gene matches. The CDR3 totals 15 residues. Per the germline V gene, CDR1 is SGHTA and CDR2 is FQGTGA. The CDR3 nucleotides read TGTGCCAGCAGCTACAGCGGGGGCCCCCACAATGAGCAGTTCTTC. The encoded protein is CASSYSGGPHNEQFF.

CDR3 sequence (DNA): TGTGCCAGCAGTTATGGGTTGGAGCAGCCCCAGCATTTT. Protein sequence: CASSYGLEQPQHF. The rearrangement uses TRBV6-5 and TRBJ1-5, with D hard to call. This CDR3 contains 13 residues. Trimming stripped 3 bases from V and 7 bases from J, with 10 bases between. The germline CDR1 and CDR2 sequences are MNHEY and SVGAGI.

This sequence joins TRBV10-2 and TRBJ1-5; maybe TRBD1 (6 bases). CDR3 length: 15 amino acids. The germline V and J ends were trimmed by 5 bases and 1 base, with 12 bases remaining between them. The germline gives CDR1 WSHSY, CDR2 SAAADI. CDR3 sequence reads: CASSFEGGSNQPQHF. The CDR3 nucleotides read TGCGCCAGCAGTTTCGAGGGGGGAAGCAATCAGCCCCAGCATTTT.

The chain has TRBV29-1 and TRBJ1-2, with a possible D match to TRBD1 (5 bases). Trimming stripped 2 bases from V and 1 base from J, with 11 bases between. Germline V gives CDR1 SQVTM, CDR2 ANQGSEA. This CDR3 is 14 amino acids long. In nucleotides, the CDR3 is TGCAGCGTTGAACTGACAGTCCTTAACTATGGCTACACCTTC. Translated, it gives CSVELTVLNYGYTF. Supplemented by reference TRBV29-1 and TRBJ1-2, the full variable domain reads SAVISQKPSRDICQRGTSLTIQCQVDSQVTMMFWYRQQPGQSLTLIATANQGSEATYESGFVIDKFPISRPNLTFSTLTVSNMSPEDSSIYLCSVELTVLNYGYTFGSGTRLTVV.

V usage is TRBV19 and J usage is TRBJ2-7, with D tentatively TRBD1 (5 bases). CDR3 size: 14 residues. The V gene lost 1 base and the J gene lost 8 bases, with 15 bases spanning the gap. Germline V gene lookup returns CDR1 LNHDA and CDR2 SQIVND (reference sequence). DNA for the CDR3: TGTGCCAGTAGTATAGCACAGGCGTCCGGCAAGCAGTACTTC. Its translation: CASSIAQASGKQYF. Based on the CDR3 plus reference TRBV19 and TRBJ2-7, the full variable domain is DGGITQSPKYLFRKEGQNVTLSCEQNLNHDAMYWYRQDPGQGLRLIYYSQIVNDFQKGDIAEGYSVSREKKESFPLTVTSAQKNPTAFYLCASSIAQASGKQYFGPGTRLTVT.

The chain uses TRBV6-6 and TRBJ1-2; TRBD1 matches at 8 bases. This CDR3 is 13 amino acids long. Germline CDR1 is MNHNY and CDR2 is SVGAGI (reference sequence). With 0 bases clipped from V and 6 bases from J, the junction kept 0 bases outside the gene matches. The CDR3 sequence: CASSYSDRDGYTF. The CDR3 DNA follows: TGTGCCAGCAGTTACTCGGACAGGGATGGCTACACCTTC.

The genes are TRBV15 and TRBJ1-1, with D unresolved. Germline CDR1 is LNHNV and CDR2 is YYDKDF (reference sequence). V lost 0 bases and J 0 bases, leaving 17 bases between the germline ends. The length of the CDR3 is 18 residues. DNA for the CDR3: TGTGCCACCAGCAGAGATCACACAAGTATTCTAATGAACACTGAAGCTTTCTTT. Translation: CATSRDHTSILMNTEAFF.

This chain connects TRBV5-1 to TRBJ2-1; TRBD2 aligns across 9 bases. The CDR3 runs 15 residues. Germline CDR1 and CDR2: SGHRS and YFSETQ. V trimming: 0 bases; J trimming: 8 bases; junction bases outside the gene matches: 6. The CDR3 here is CASSLEAGGRDEQFF. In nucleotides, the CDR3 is TGCGCCAGCAGCTTGGAGGCGGGGGGGCGCGATGAGCAGTTCTTC.

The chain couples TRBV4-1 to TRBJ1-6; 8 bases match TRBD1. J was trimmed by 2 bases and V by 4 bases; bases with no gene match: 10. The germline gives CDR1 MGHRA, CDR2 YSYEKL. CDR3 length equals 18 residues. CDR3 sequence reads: CASSLSPTGVTYNSPLHF. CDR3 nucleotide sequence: TGCGCCAGCAGCCTATCACCGACAGGGGTGACCTATAATTCACCCCTCCACTTT.

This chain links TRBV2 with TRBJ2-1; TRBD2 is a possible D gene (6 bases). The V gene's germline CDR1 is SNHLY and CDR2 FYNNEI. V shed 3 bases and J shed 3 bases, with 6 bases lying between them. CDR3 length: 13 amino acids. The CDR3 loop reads CASSETSYNEQFF. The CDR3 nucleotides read TGTGCCAGCAGTGAGACTAGCTACAATGAGCAGTTCTTC.

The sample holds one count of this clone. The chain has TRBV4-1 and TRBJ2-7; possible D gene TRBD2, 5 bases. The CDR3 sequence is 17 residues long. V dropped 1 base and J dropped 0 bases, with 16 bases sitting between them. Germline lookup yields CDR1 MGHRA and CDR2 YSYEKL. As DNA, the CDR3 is TGCGCCAGCAGCCAAGGGACCCCGGGGATGATCTCCTACGAGCAGTACTTC. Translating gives CASSQGTPGMISYEQYF.

For the CDR3, the DNA is TGTGCCAGCAGTACTAGGGGTTACACTGAAGCTTTCTTT. It codes for CASSTRGYTEAFF. The gene calls are TRBV6-5 and TRBJ1-1; the D gene is possibly TRBD1 (5 bases). The V end lost 5 bases, the J end lost 3 bases, and 10 bases lay between the germline ends. The CDR3 is 13 residues long. Germline CDR1 MNHEY, CDR2 SVGAGI.

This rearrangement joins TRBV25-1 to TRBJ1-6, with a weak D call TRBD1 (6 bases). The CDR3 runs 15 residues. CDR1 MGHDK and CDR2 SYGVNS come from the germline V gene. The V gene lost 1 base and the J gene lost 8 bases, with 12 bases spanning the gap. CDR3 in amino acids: CASSELQGSDSPLHF. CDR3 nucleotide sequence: TGTGCCAGCAGTGAATTACAGGGATCGGATTCACCCCTCCACTTT.

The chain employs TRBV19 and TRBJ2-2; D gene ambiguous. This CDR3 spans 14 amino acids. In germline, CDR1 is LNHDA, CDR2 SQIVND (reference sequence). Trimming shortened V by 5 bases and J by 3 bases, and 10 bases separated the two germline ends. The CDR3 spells CASSLGLHTGELFF. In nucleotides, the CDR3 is TGTGCCAGTAGTTTAGGGCTACACACCGGGGAGCTGTTTTTT.

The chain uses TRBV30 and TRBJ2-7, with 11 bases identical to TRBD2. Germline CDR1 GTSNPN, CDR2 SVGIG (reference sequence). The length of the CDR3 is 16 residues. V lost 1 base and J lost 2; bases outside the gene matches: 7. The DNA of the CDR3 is TGTGCCTGGAGTGGAACTAGCGGGGGCTCCCCCTACGAGCAGTACTTC. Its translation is CAWSGTSGGSPYEQYF.

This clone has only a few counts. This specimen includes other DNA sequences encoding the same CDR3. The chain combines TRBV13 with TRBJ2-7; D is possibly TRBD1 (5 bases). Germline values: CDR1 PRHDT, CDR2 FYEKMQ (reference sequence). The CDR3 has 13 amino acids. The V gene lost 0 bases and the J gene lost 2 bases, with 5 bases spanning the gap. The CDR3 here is CASSLGTAYEQYF. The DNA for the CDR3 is TGTGCCAGCAGCTTAGGGACAGCCTACGAGCAGTACTTC.

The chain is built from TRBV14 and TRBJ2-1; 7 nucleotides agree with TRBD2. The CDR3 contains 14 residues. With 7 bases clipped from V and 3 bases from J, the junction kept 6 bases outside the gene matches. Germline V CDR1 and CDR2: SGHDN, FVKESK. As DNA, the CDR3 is TGTGCCAGCAACCCCGGGGGGTTCTACAATGAGCAGTTCTTC. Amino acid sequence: CASNPGGFYNEQFF.